What follows are 28 T cell receptor beta chains derived from one specimen sequenced in a study of T cell responses to AZD1222 COVID-19 vaccine. Profiling relied on immunoSEQ multiplex PCR, and the TCRdb table lists in-frame clones only, not all of them. The table has about 96,000 clones, about nine tenths seen once. This material consisted of peripheral blood, taken on day 0 of AZD1222 vaccination. These receptors came from an adult in good health.

This chain joins TRBV24-1 and TRBJ2-7; TRBD1 matches at 8 bases. The CDR3 runs to 15 residues. Germline CDR1 is KGHDR and CDR2 is SFDVKD. With 3 bases clipped from V and 5 bases from J, the junction kept 8 bases outside the gene matches. As DNA, the CDR3 is TGTGCCACCAGTGATCGACAGGGGATGATCGACGAGCAGTACTTC. Its translation is CATSDRQGMIDEQYF.

The V call is TRBV3-1 (or the pseudogene TRBV3-2), the J call TRBJ2-5, with TRBD1 as a possible D gene (6 bases). This CDR3 is 16 amino acids long. V dropped 1 base and J dropped 1 base, with 13 bases sitting between them. CDR1 and CDR2 from the germline V gene are LGHDT and YNNKEL (reference sequence). The CDR3 region has the DNA TGTGCCAGCAGCCAAGGTTCGACAGGTTTCCAAGAGACCCAGTACTTC. It codes for CASSQGSTGFQETQYF.

CDR3 residues: CASTLGRAQGLYEQYF. CDR3 DNA sequence: TGTGCCAGCACCCTGGGCAGGGCCCAAGGGCTATACGAGCAGTACTTC. The V gene is TRBV6-6, the J gene TRBJ2-7; tentative D call: TRBD1 (5 bases). Trimming cost V 7 bases and J 4 bases, with 23 bases left between them. This CDR3 has 16 residues. Germline V gene lookup returns CDR1 MNHNY and CDR2 SVGAGI (reference sequence).

This sequence joins TRBV24-1 and TRBJ1-5; no clear D. The germline gives CDR1 KGHDR, CDR2 SFDVKD. The V end was cut by 0 bases, the J end by 1 base, with 3 bases between. The CDR3 is 14 residues long. The CDR3 DNA reads as TGTGCCACCAGTGATTTGTTAAGCAATCAGCCCCAGCATTTT. Translating gives CATSDLLSNQPQHF.

The chain employs TRBV19 and TRBJ2-3; no reliable D call. V was pared by 2 bases and J by 0 bases, with 6 bases between. The CDR3 runs 14 residues. Germline values: CDR1 LNHDA, CDR2 SQIVND (reference sequence). CDR3 nucleotide sequence: TGTGCCAGTAGTATAACAGCAAGCACAGATACGCAGTATTTT. Translation gives CASSITASTDTQYF.

The rearrangement uses TRBV28 and TRBJ2-5; the match to TRBD2 covers 9 bases. This CDR3 contains 14 residues. V lost 7 bases to trimming and J lost 2 bases; unmatched junction nucleotides: 5. CDR1 and CDR2 from the germline V gene are MDHEN and SYDVKM. CDR3 loop: CASTTSGPQETQYF. The CDR3 DNA is TGTGCCAGCACGACTAGCGGACCTCAAGAGACCCAGTACTTC.

The chain recombines TRBV19 with TRBJ1-3; a weak D match, TRBD1 (5 bases). Trimming cost V 3 bases and J 0 bases, with 15 bases left between them. The length of the CDR3 is 17 residues. Germline values: CDR1 LNHDA, CDR2 SQIVND (reference sequence). This CDR3 reads CASSIRSPGPSGNTIYF. The CDR3 nucleotides are TGTGCCAGTAGTATCCGGTCGCCAGGGCCCTCTGGAAACACCATATATTTT. The whole variable domain, filled in from reference TRBV19 and TRBJ1-3, reads DGGITQSPKYLFRKEGQNVTLSCEQNLNHDAMYWYRQDPGQGLRLIYYSQIVNDFQKGDIAEGYSVSREKKESFPLTVTSAQKNPTAFYLCASSIRSPGPSGNTIYFGEGSWLTVV.

The V gene is TRBV7-2, the J gene TRBJ1-2; 9 nucleotides match TRBD1. The CDR3 loop spans 14 amino acids. The V gene's germline CDR1 is SGHTA and CDR2 FQGNSA. V shed 5 bases and J 4 bases; nucleotides not matched to a gene: 5. Written as DNA, the CDR3 is TGTGCCAGCAGCCCAGGACAGGGGCCCTATGGCTACACCTTC. It translates to CASSPGQGPYGYTF. The whole variable domain, filled in from reference TRBV7-2 and TRBJ1-2, reads GAGVSQSPSNKVTEKGKDVELRCDPISGHTALYWYRQSLGQGLEFLIYFQGNSAPDKSGLPSDRFSAERTGGSVSTLTIQRTQQEDSAVYLCASSPGQGPYGYTFGSGTRLTVV.

The rearrangement links TRBV5-1 to TRBJ2-1; no clear D gene. The CDR3 extends over 13 amino acids. The ends were cut back, 0 bases at V and 4 bases at J, with 5 bases in the middle. Germline assignment: CDR1 SGHRS and CDR2 YFSETQ. CDR3 sequence (DNA): TGCGCCAGCAGCTTGGACTATTACAATGAGCAGTTCTTC. Encoded protein: CASSLDYYNEQFF.

DNA of the CDR3: TGCGCCAGCAGCTTGCAGGGATTGGGCCAAGAGACCCAGTACTTC. Encoded protein: CASSLQGLGQETQYF. The chain combines TRBV5-1 with TRBJ2-5; D may be TRBD1 (5 bases). CDR3 length equals 15 residues. The germline gives CDR1 SGHRS, CDR2 YFSETQ. V was clipped by 1 base and J by 1 base, with 11 bases between them.

The rearrangement uses TRBV6-5 and TRBJ2-1; 13 nucleotides line up with TRBD2. The CDR3 has 15 amino acids. CDR1 and CDR2 from the germline V gene are MNHEY and SVGAGI. The V and J ends lost 5 bases and 8 bases, in that order; junction bases with no gene match: 6. The CDR3 sequence is CASSTGLAGAHEQFF. For the CDR3, the DNA is TGTGCCAGCAGTACCGGACTAGCGGGAGCCCATGAGCAGTTCTTC.

DNA of the CDR3: TGTGCCGCAGGTCTTACAGATACGCAGTATTTT. Its protein is CAAGLTDTQYF. This chain connects TRBV24-1 to TRBJ2-3; D call uncertain. Per the germline V gene, CDR1 is KGHDR and CDR2 is SFDVKD. The CDR3 loop spans 11 amino acids. Trimming pared 12 bases from V and 3 bases from J, leaving 9 bases between.

This chain uses TRBV7-2 with TRBJ1-5; D gene unclear. V lost 1 base to trimming and J lost 2 bases, with 9 bases between them. Germline V gives CDR1 SGHTA, CDR2 FQGNSA. This CDR3 spans 15 amino acids. The CDR3 reads CASSLVGIGNQPQHF. In DNA form, the CDR3 reads TGTGCCAGCAGCTTAGTAGGGATTGGCAATCAGCCCCAGCATTTT.

The rearrangement links TRBV27 to TRBJ1-3, with D maybe TRBD1 (5 bases). V was clipped by 0 bases and J by 2 bases, with 8 bases between them. CDR3 length equals 15 residues. Germline assignment: CDR1 MNHEY and CDR2 SMNVEV (reference sequence). The CDR3 sequence is CASSLSGTAGNTIYF. CDR3 DNA sequence: TGTGCCAGCAGTTTATCGGGGACGGCTGGAAACACCATATATTTT.

The chain recombines TRBV9 with TRBJ2-6; D not resolved. The CDR3 has 15 amino acids. Trimming cost V 2 bases and J 1 base, with 7 bases left between them. The germline V gene encodes CDR1 SGDLS and CDR2 YYNGEE. In DNA, the CDR3 is TGTGCCAGCAGCGTTTCGCAGTCTGGGGCCAACGTCCTGACTTTC. Its translation: CASSVSQSGANVLTF.

The V gene is TRBV28, the J gene TRBJ2-5; 7 bases agree with TRBD2. The junction had 8 bases not matched to a gene; V was cut back by 3 bases and J by 4 bases. Germline CDR1 and CDR2: MDHEN and SYDVKM. The CDR3 runs 15 residues. The CDR3 loop is CASSLWEGLGETQYF. CDR3 in DNA: TGTGCCAGCAGTTTGTGGGAGGGCCTGGGAGAGACCCAGTACTTC.

CDR3: CASSLVSNTEAFF. In DNA form, the CDR3 reads TGTGCCAGCAGTTTGGTTTCGAACACTGAAGCTTTCTTT. This chain uses TRBV12-3 or TRBV12-4 with TRBJ1-1, with D unresolved. This CDR3 contains 13 residues. Trimming stripped 3 bases from V and 1 base from J, with 6 bases between.

The CDR3 region has the DNA TGCGCCAGCAGCCAAGACGGAACCCCGGGGCCAATGGGGTTCTTC. This sequence encodes CASSQDGTPGPMGFF. J is TRBJ2-1 and V is TRBV4-1; either TRBD1 or TRBD2 may supply D (5 bases each). The CDR3 contains 15 residues. The ends were cut back, 0 bases at V and 15 bases at J, with 21 bases in the middle. From germline, CDR1 is MGHRA and CDR2 YSYEKL.

This sequence joins TRBV4-3 and TRBJ2-7, with D maybe TRBD1 (5 bases). The CDR3 extends over 15 amino acids. Per germline, CDR1 LGHNA and CDR2 YSLEER. V was trimmed by 4 bases and J by 4 bases, leaving 17 bases between them. The CDR3 bases are TGCGCCAGCAGCCCTGCTCCAGGGAAGGAATACGAGCAGTACTTC. Translating gives CASSPAPGKEYEQYF.

J is TRBJ2-3 and V is TRBV3-1 (or the pseudogene TRBV3-2), with 7 bases lining up with TRBD1. V lost 4 bases, J lost 6 bases, and 13 bases stayed unmatched. The germline V gene encodes CDR1 LGHDT and CDR2 YNNKEL (reference sequence). The CDR3 runs 16 residues. CDR3 loop: CASSLWAQGLWDTQYF. Written as DNA, the CDR3 is TGTGCCAGCAGCCTTTGGGCACAGGGGCTGTGGGATACGCAGTATTTT.

V usage is TRBV7-2 and J usage is TRBJ1-5; maybe TRBD1 (5 bases). The length of the CDR3 is 14 residues. From germline, CDR1 is SGHTA and CDR2 FQGNSA. Trimming shortened V by 5 bases and J by 5 bases, and 13 bases separated the two germline ends. The CDR3 is CASSQDRTYQPQHF. CDR3 nucleotide sequence: TGTGCCAGCAGCCAAGACAGAACCTATCAGCCCCAGCATTTT.

The rearrangement uses TRBV5-4 and TRBJ1-4; D unclear. The CDR3 is 16 residues long. Germline lookup yields CDR1 SGHNT and CDR2 YYREEE (reference sequence). V was trimmed by 4 bases and J by 10 bases, leaving 23 bases between them. The chain's CDR3 is CASSVGSGISDGKLFF. As DNA, the CDR3 is TGTGCCAGCAGCGTCGGTTCCGGGATCTCAGACGGAAAACTGTTTTTT.

This clone turned up a few times. The chain recombines TRBV10-1 with TRBJ1-4, with 9 bases fitting TRBD1. V lost 3 bases and J lost 2; bases outside the gene matches: 7. This CDR3 comprises 17 residues. Germline CDR1 is WNHNN and CDR2 is SYGVQD (reference sequence). The DNA for the CDR3 is TGCGCCAGCAGTGACGGACAGGGGAAATTGACTAATGAAAAACTGTTTTTT. It codes for CASSDGQGKLTNEKLFF.

V gene TRBV28 combines with J gene TRBJ1-1, with 7 bases identical to TRBD1. Germline V gives CDR1 MDHEN, CDR2 SYDVKM. Trimming at V came to 6 bases and at J to 7 bases, leaving 11 bases not matched to a gene. CDR3 length: 14 amino acids. The CDR3 coding sequence is TGTGCCAGCAGCCTGACAGGGACGAAGGTTGAAGCTTTCTTT. It is translated as CASSLTGTKVEAFF.

This clone occurred once. The rearrangement joins TRBV7-3 to TRBJ2-3, with TRBD1 as a possible D gene (6 bases). The CDR3 sequence is 15 residues long. Germline values: CDR1 SGHTA, CDR2 FQGTGA. The ends were cut back, 2 bases at V and 4 bases at J, with 13 bases in the middle. The CDR3 sequence: CASSLGQGNADTQYF. The CDR3 nucleotides read TGTGCCAGCAGCTTAGGGCAGGGGAACGCAGATACGCAGTATTTT.

The rearrangement joins TRBV7-3 to TRBJ2-1, with D possibly matching TRBD2 (5 bases). This CDR3 has 14 residues. Germline V CDR1 and CDR2: SGHTA, FQGTGA. V shed 2 bases and J shed 6 bases, with 11 bases lying between them. The CDR3 bases are TGTGCCAGCAGCTTAGGCGGGCCGCGCAATGAGCAGTTCTTC. Protein sequence: CASSLGGPRNEQFF.

This chain connects TRBV6-6 to TRBJ2-1, with TRBD1 as a possible D gene (5 bases). V lost 1 base and J 1 base, leaving 8 bases between the germline ends. Germline lookup yields CDR1 MNHNY and CDR2 SVGAGI (reference sequence). The CDR3 length is 15 residues. The CDR3 here is CASSYFRGSYNEQFF. The DNA for the CDR3 is TGTGCCAGCAGTTACTTTAGGGGATCCTACAATGAGCAGTTCTTC.

The rearrangement uses TRBV3-1 (or the pseudogene TRBV3-2) and TRBJ2-5; no definite D call. Germline V gene lookup returns CDR1 LGHDT and CDR2 YNNKEL (reference sequence). The CDR3 sequence is 11 residues long. V gave up 8 bases and J gave up 5 bases, with 9 bases separating them. The CDR3 DNA reads TGTGCCAGCGCCCAGTTCGAGACCCAGTACTTC. Its translation is CASAQFETQYF.